The present T cell receptor beta chain was sequenced within a study of T cell responses to AZD1222 COVID-19 vaccine. About the study: Second-dose recipients at about 4 or about 12 weeks were treated as one pooled group. The study's findings and limits: Nearly half of spike-specific TCRs reportedly target unmutated variant regions. Spike regions recognized by vaccine-associated CD4 TCRs spanned the protein, led by 160-218 and 743-854. Seropositive AZD1222 recipients at baseline numbered only 5 or 6.

Trimming stripped 3 bases from V and 2 bases from J, with 15 bases between. The CDR3 has 15 residues. Germline V gene sequence: CDR1 SGHRS, CDR2 YFSETQ. Details on this clone: As yet, its antigen is unknown.

The protocol was immunoSEQ multiplex PCR, while the TCRdb copy is restricted to in-frame clones and leaves out a portion. This repertoire shows more than 60,000 clones, around 90% found once; its top ten account for roughly 23%. The sample here was peripheral blood, taken on day 0 of AZD1222 vaccination. The receptor comes from an adult in good health. V gene TRBV5-1 combines with J gene TRBJ2-7; D may be TRBD1 (5 bases). The CDR3 is CASSSQTDGPYEQYF. In DNA form, the CDR3 reads TGCGCCAGCAGCTCCCAGACAGATGGACCCTACGAGCAGTACTTC.